These 24 T cell receptor beta chains share one sample of origin, sequenced in a study of T cells after yellow fever vaccination (dated by TCRdb to between 2018 and 2020). Receptors were amplified or captured by 5' RACE. Sequencer: Illumina NovaSeq 6000. The public reads were quality trimmed at Q25 with fastp and then assembled into clones with MiXCR by TCRdb, keeping productive beta chains. For every CDR3 protein sequence, its rows merge into one entry that carries the most common genes and DNA. The table for this sample lists 300,000 to 400,000 distinct CDR3 sequences; around 13% of them were counted only once. The ten biggest clones cover about 3% of the sample. The meaning of the sample's treatment or condition label: live attenuated yellow fever vaccine strain. The sample consisted of CD4+ T cells sorted from PBMCs, taken 15 days after the yellow fever booster vaccination. Receptor source: a man younger than 35 who received the YFV17D yellow fever vaccine.

The chain joins TRBV14 to TRBJ1-1; D is unclear. Per germline, CDR1 SGHDN and CDR2 FVKESK. The V and J ends lost 0 bases and 0 bases respectively, with 8 bases between them. CDR3 length: 15 residues. The DNA of the CDR3 is TGTGCCAGCAGCCAAGATAACGTAATGAACACTGAAGCTTTCTTT. Translated: CASSQDNVMNTEAFF.

This clonotype was seen many times. The genes are TRBV11-2 and TRBJ2-3; no firm D call. The V end lost 0 bases, the J end lost 0 bases, and 4 bases lay between the germline ends. Germline assignment: CDR1 SGHAT and CDR2 FQNNGV. The CDR3 spans 14 residues. CDR3 loop: CASSLEPSTDTQYF. The CDR3 region has the DNA TGTGCCAGCAGCTTAGAACCCAGCACAGATACGCAGTATTTT.

This chain uses TRBV18 with TRBJ2-7; 11 positions match TRBD1. Germline V gene lookup returns CDR1 KGHSH and CDR2 LQKENI. This CDR3 is 14 amino acids long. V lost 6 bases, J lost 3 bases, and 4 bases stayed unmatched. Here the CDR3 reads CASSRDRGVYEQYV. CDR3 coding DNA: TGTGCCAGCTCGCGGGACAGGGGGGTCTACGAGCAGTACGTC.

This rearrangement joins TRBV7-3 to TRBJ2-5, with TRBD2 matching 9 bases. Germline-derived CDR1 and CDR2 are SGHTA and FQGTGA. V was pared by 1 base and J by 7 bases, with 7 bases of the junction left unmatched. The CDR3 has 15 residues. CDR3 nucleotides: TGTGCCAGCAGCTTAATGGCGGGGGGGAAGGTGACCCAGTACTTC. As protein: CASSLMAGGKVTQYF.

This clonotype has a handful of counts. The genes are TRBV11-2 and TRBJ2-1; D remains ambiguous. V was cut by 10 bases and J by 7 bases, with 20 bases left in between. This CDR3 contains 14 residues. CDR1 is SGHAT and CDR2 is FQNNGV in the germline V gene. The CDR3 region has the DNA TGTGCCACCTCGCCCGAGATCTTAGGGAATGAGCAGTTCTTC. This gives the protein CATSPEILGNEQFF.

This clonotype has at least ten counts. The V call is TRBV5-1, the J call TRBJ1-5; weak D call: TRBD1 (6 bases). CDR3 length equals 14 residues. Germline V gene sequence: CDR1 SGHRS, CDR2 YFSETQ. V dropped 4 bases and J dropped 5 bases, with 13 bases sitting between them. CDR3 coding DNA: TGCGCCAGCAGCCTGGCGGGACAAGATCAGCCCCAGCATTTT. Amino acid sequence: CASSLAGQDQPQHF.

This clonotype was counted only a few times. The chain joins TRBV4-1 to TRBJ1-5; D gene ambiguous. The V gene lost 1 base and the J gene lost 0 bases, with 10 bases spanning the gap. CDR3 length: 16 residues. Germline V lookup: CDR1 MGHRA, CDR2 YSYEKL. CDR3 nucleotide sequence: TGCGCCAGCAGCCAAGGTACGGAGTATAGCAATCAGCCCCAGCATTTT. Protein sequence: CASSQGTEYSNQPQHF.

J is TRBJ2-3 and V is TRBV18, with D perhaps TRBD2 (5 bases). The CDR3 length is 14 residues. Trimming took off 6 bases at V and 6 bases at J, with 16 bases between the two ends. Germline V gives CDR1 KGHSH, CDR2 LQKENI. The CDR3 region has the DNA TGTGCCAGCTCTCCCGGGATCGCCAGCGATACGCAGTATTTT. This gives the protein CASSPGIASDTQYF.

This CDR3 is CASSLQTEAEAFF. For the CDR3, the DNA is TGCGCCAGCAGCTTGCAGACTGAGGCCGAAGCTTTCTTT. The rearrangement links TRBV5-1 to TRBJ1-1; D not certain. CDR1 is SGHRS, CDR2 YFSETQ, per germline. This CDR3 region has 13 residues. V was clipped by 1 base and J by 8 bases, with 12 bases between them. Filled out from reference TRBV5-1 and TRBJ1-1, the complete variable domain reads KAGVTQTPRYLIKTRGQQVTLSCSPISGHRSVSWYQQTPGQGLQFLFEYFSETQRNKGNFPGRFSGRQFSNSRSEMNVSTLELGDSALYLCASSLQTEAEAFFGQGTRLTVV.

This clonotype was counted many times. This chain links TRBV14 with TRBJ1-1; tentatively, D is TRBD1 (5 bases). The CDR3 totals 13 residues. The germline V gene has CDR1 SGHDN and CDR2 FVKESK. Trimming pared 2 bases from V and 5 bases from J, leaving 9 bases between. The CDR3 DNA follows: TGTGCCAGCAGCCAACACAGGTTGACTGAAGCTTTCTTT. This codes for CASSQHRLTEAFF. The full variable domain, with the rest looked up from reference TRBV14 and TRBJ1-1, is EAGVTQFPSHSVIEKGQTVTLRCDPISGHDNLYWYRRVMGKEIKFLLHFVKESKQDESGMPNNRFLAERTGGTYSTLKVQPAELEDSGVYFCASSQHRLTEAFFGQGTRLTVV.

This clonotype has a handful of counts. This rearrangement joins TRBV20-1 to TRBJ1-1, with D unclear. Trimming left V 3 bases short and J 7 bases short, with 18 bases between. This CDR3 comprises 14 residues. Germline CDR1 reads DFQATT; CDR2 reads SNEGSKA (reference sequence). CDR3 DNA: TGCAGTGCTAGTTCGGCCCTCGGGGAGTTTGAAGCTTTCTTT. Translated, it gives CSASSALGEFEAFF.

The rearrangement joins TRBV29-1 to TRBJ2-5, with a tentative D call TRBD2 (6 bases). The CDR3 extends over 13 amino acids. Trimming took off 1 base at V and 7 bases at J, with 13 bases between the two ends. CDR1 is SQVTM and CDR2 is ANQGSEA in the germline V gene. The CDR3 reads CSVEVAVSGTQYF. For the CDR3, the DNA is TGCAGCGTTGAAGTAGCGGTTAGTGGGACCCAGTACTTC.

J is TRBJ2-1 and V is TRBV5-4, with TRBD2 matching over 8 bases. This CDR3 is 15 amino acids long. V shed 3 bases and J 7 bases; nucleotides not matched to a gene: 9. Germline V gene sequence: CDR1 SGHNT, CDR2 YYREEE (reference sequence). Written as DNA, the CDR3 is TGTGCCAGCAGCTCCGGGACTAGTACCTTGAATGAGCAGTTCTTC. Translating gives CASSSGTSTLNEQFF.

This clonotype was observed a few times. The chain recombines TRBV11-2 with TRBJ1-1; the D gene is possibly TRBD1 (5 bases). V lost 5 bases, J lost 3 bases, and 16 bases lay in between. Per the germline V gene, CDR1 is SGHAT and CDR2 is FQNNGV. The length of the CDR3 is 15 residues. CDR3 sequence reads: CASSLMRGGYTEAFF. The CDR3 DNA follows: TGTGCCAGCAGCCTCATGAGGGGAGGGTACACTGAAGCTTTCTTT. The whole variable domain, remainder taken from reference TRBV11-2 and TRBJ1-1, is EAGVAQSPRYKIIEKRQSVAFWCNPISGHATLYWYQQILGQGPKLLIQFQNNGVVDDSQLPKDRFSAERLKGVDSTLKIQPAKLEDSAVYLCASSLMRGGYTEAFFGQGTRLTVV.

This chain links TRBV4-3 with TRBJ1-6; a weak D match, TRBD1 (6 bases). V dropped 0 bases and J dropped 10 bases, with 16 bases sitting between them. The CDR3 extends over 16 amino acids. Germline V gene data show CDR1 as LGHNA and CDR2 as YSLEER. The CDR3 reads CASSQEGGAVGSPLHF. The CDR3 region has the DNA TGCGCCAGCAGCCAAGAGGGGGGGGCGGTCGGCTCACCCCTCCACTTT.

This chain connects TRBV19 to TRBJ1-1, with D uncertain. Trimming stripped 0 bases from V and 1 base from J, with 9 bases between. CDR1 is LNHDA, CDR2 SQIVND, per germline (reference sequence). There are 15 residues in the CDR3. The CDR3 DNA follows: TGTGCCAGTAGTATAGATCGGTTGGGGAACACTGAAGCTTTCTTT. This gives the protein CASSIDRLGNTEAFF.

This clonotype occurred a few times. V gene TRBV6-5 combines with J gene TRBJ2-3; 7 positions agree with TRBD1. The CDR3 extends over 13 amino acids. CDR1 is MNHEY, CDR2 SVGAGI, per germline. The trim removed 5 bases at V and 10 bases at J, leaving 9 bases unmatched. As DNA, the CDR3 is TGTGCCAGCAGTCCCTACAGGGGATTGGCGCAGTATTTT. It specifies CASSPYRGLAQYF.

The rearrangement links TRBV11-2 to TRBJ2-7; 10 bases agree with TRBD1. CDR3 size: 15 residues. The V gene's germline CDR1 is SGHAT and CDR2 FQNNGV. The J segment lost 4 bases and the V segment lost 5 bases, leaving 8 bases of the junction unmatched. CDR3 bases: TGTGCCAGCAGCCTCGGGACAGGGGTCCTATACGAGCAGTACGTC. This gives the protein CASSLGTGVLYEQYV.

This chain joins TRBV6-5 and TRBJ2-5; possible D gene TRBD1, 5 bases. The V end was cut by 2 bases, the J end by 7 bases, with 5 bases between. CDR3 length: 11 residues. Germline lookup yields CDR1 MNHEY and CDR2 SVGAGI. The CDR3 is CASSYQGTQYF. The CDR3 DNA is TGTGCCAGCAGTTACCAGGGGACCCAGTACTTC.

The V gene is TRBV24-1, the J gene TRBJ2-1, with 10 positions matching TRBD1. Unmatched junction bases numbered 5, after V lost 3 bases and J lost 13 bases. The CDR3 extends over 13 amino acids. The germline V gene has CDR1 KGHDR and CDR2 SFDVKD. CDR3 sequence: CATSDPDRGDQFF. Written as DNA, the CDR3 is TGTGCCACCAGTGATCCGGACAGGGGGGATCAGTTCTTC.

In this sample, this clonotype turned up a few times. This chain connects TRBV18 to TRBJ2-1; D is perhaps TRBD1 (5 bases). Germline assignment: CDR1 KGHSH and CDR2 LQKENI. The CDR3 runs to 17 residues. Trimming stripped 0 bases from V and 6 bases from J, with 18 bases between. CDR3 sequence reads: CASSPPRQGTIPNEQFF. CDR3 in DNA: TGTGCCAGCTCACCACCTAGGCAGGGCACCATTCCCAATGAGCAGTTCTTC.

This chain joins TRBV18 and TRBJ2-7; D uncertain. Trimming shortened V by 5 bases and J by 7 bases, and 18 bases separated the two germline ends. CDR1 is KGHSH and CDR2 is LQKENI in the germline V gene. The CDR3 spans 14 residues. CDR3: CASSWSRGAREQYV. The DNA of the CDR3 is TGTGCCAGCTCATGGTCCAGAGGAGCTCGGGAGCAGTACGTC.

CDR3 protein: CASSGRTVQYV. CDR3 coding DNA: TGTGCCAGCAGTGGAAGGACGGTTCAGTACGTC. This chain connects TRBV2 to TRBJ2-7; D uncertain. Trimming shortened V by 4 bases and J by 10 bases, and 11 bases separated the two germline ends. CDR1 SNHLY and CDR2 FYNNEI come from the germline V gene. CDR3 length: 11 amino acids.

The chain recombines TRBV12-3 or TRBV12-4 with TRBJ2-3, with 10 bases lining up with TRBD1. The CDR3 covers 14 residues. V trimming: 6 bases; J trimming: 5 bases; junction bases outside the gene matches: 5. The CDR3 nucleotides are TGTGCCAGCAGACGACAGGGGGCTGTAGATACGCAGTATTTT. This gives the protein CASRRQGAVDTQYF.